This is a list of T cell receptor beta chains from one sample in a study of T-cell reconstitution after alpha-beta-depleted transplantation in children. TCRdb independently ran MiXCR on the PCR reads; one entry per CDR3 protein. The data show approximately 1,000,000 distinct CDR3 sequences, with 25% to 30% seen just once and approximately 30% held by the top ten. Specimen: PBMCs, mostly from graft donor cells, collected 360 days after TCRalphabeta/CD19-depleted stem cell transplant. Receptors originate from a boy under two years old who had a stem cell transplant for SCID, so the T cells may come from the graft donor. Both conserved end residues are part of each CDR3. The D gene is left open where the match is weak. Some rows mark clone size as missing; the rest say once, few, many or name a class of expanded clone.

TRBV12-3/TRBV12-4	-	TRBJ1-2	TRBD1	TGTGCCAGCAGCAACAGACAGGGGAACTATGGCTACACCTTC	CASSNRQGNYGYTF
TRBV5-1	few	TRBJ1-1	-	TGCGCCAGCACCCATTCGGGCGGGCAGGCGATCACTGAAGCTTTCTTT	CASTHSGGQAITEAFF
TRBV7-6	-	TRBJ2-5	-	TGTGCCAGCAGCTTAGCAGGGGGTTTCGAGACCCAGTACTTC	CASSLAGGFETQYF
TRBV20-1	many	TRBJ2-3	TRBD2	TGCAGTGCTATACCTAGCGGGGGAGGACAACGGGCAGATACGCAGTATTTT	CSAIPSGGGQRADTQYF
TRBV4-3	-	TRBJ1-2	-	TGCGCCAGCAGCCAAGACTACACCTCTAACTATGGCTACACCTTC	CASSQDYTSNYGYTF
TRBV2	once	TRBJ2-6	-	TGTGCCAGCAGGATACAAGGTTCGGGAGGGGCCAACGTCCTGACTTTC	CASRIQGSGGANVLTF
TRBV12-3/TRBV12-4	few	TRBJ1-5	-	TGTGCCAGCTCACGCGGGGGGACGAATAGCAATCAGCCCCAGCATTTT	CASSRGGTNSNQPQHF
TRBV30	-	TRBJ2-5	-	TGTGCCTGGAGTGAGGGGCGGGAAGAGACCCAGTACTTC	CAWSEGREETQYF
TRBV12-3/TRBV12-4	-	TRBJ2-1	-	TGTGCCAGCAGTACAGGGCCCCCCGAGCAGTTCTTC	CASSTGPPEQFF
TRBV29-1	few	TRBJ1-4	-	TGCAGCGTTGCTGGGACACTCCCGAATGAAAAACTGTTTTTT	CSVAGTLPNEKLFF
TRBV29-1	few	TRBJ2-2	-	TGCAGCGTTGAAGCGGGGGAGCTCACCGGGGAGCTGTTTTTT	CSVEAGELTGELFF
TRBV3-1	-	TRBJ2-5	-	TGTGCCAGCAGCATTGGGGGGGGCGCAGAGACCCAGTACTTC	CASSIGGGAETQYF
TRBV12-3/TRBV12-4	-	TRBJ1-4	-	TGTGCCAGCAGCCTGCGACAGTCAAATGAAAAACTGTTTTTT	CASSLRQSNEKLFF
TRBV15	few	TRBJ2-1	-	TGTGCCACCAGCAGAGCCCCAGACCTCTACAATGAGCAGTTCTTC	CATSRAPDLYNEQFF
TRBV10-3	few	TRBJ2-1	-	TGTGCCATCACCGCGACAGGGGAGGGGGACAATGAGCAGTTCTTC	CAITATGEGDNEQFF
TRBV27	-	TRBJ2-5	-	TGTGCCACTCACCCCAGAAAGCAGGGTCTACAAGAGACCCAGTACTTC	CATHPRKQGLQETQYF
TRBV7-8	-	TRBJ2-1	-	TGTGCCAGCAGCTTAGAGGTGCGAATTATCAATGAGCAGTTCTTC	CASSLEVRIINEQFF
TRBV10-3	-	TRBJ2-3	-	TGTGCCACAGGGGCAGGGCCCACAGATACGCAGTATTTT	CATGAGPTDTQYF
TRBV7-8	few	TRBJ1-2	-	TGTGCCAGCAGCTTGTGGAGGGGACACCCTAACTATGGCTACACCTTC	CASSLWRGHPNYGYTF
TRBV6-1	-	TRBJ1-5	-	TGTGCCAGCAGCCTTAGAGGGTCGGCCAATCAGCCCCAGCATTTT	CASSLRGSANQPQHF
TRBV29-1	-	TRBJ1-1	-	TGCAGCGTTGACCGGCAGGGGTCGATGAACACTGAAGCTTTCTTT	CSVDRQGSMNTEAFF
TRBV9	many	TRBJ2-7	TRBD2	TGTGCCAGCAGCCCCCAAGCGGGGGTGCCCTACGAGCAGTACTTC	CASSPQAGVPYEQYF
TRBV20-1	-	TRBJ2-7	TRBD2	TGCAGTGCTAGTTCTGGGCTAGCGGCGTACGAGCAGTACTTC	CSASSGLAAYEQYF
TRBV7-6	few	TRBJ2-3	-	TGTGCCAGCAGCTTAGGCCACTTTTTAGGGGATACGCAGTATTTT	CASSLGHFLGDTQYF
TRBV10-3	few	TRBJ1-5	-	TGTGCCATCAGTTCAGGGTTGGGAGGGCCCCAGCATTTT	CAISSGLGGPQHF
TRBV4-3	few	TRBJ2-1	TRBD1	TGCGCCAGCAGCCAAGAAAGGACAGGGGGCGCGTGGTACAATGAGCAGTTCTTC	CASSQERTGGAWYNEQFF